This TCR beta chain was identified during a study of blood T cells in healthy people across ages. Study results and limitations: Diversity estimated from one million T cells was considered an underestimate. Per million T cells, TCR beta diversity dropped roughly linearly as age increased.

The use of a sample-barcoded 5' primer and a J-beta primer mix characterized a second PCR of roughly 6 to 11 cycles. One entry per CDR3 protein results from TCRdb running MiXCR on the 5' RACE reads. Altogether approximately 800,000 distinct CDR3 sequences are present, roughly 53% being singletons, with the ten largest covering about 42%. The individuals who served as donors were healthy Caucasians living in Russia, aged roughly 6 to 100. Each sample yielded at least 6.5 million isolated PBMCs. This clonotype was observed a handful of times. Its target is not known. The receptor comes from a man older than 75 in good health. Sequenced: blood.

CDR3 sequence (DNA): TGCAGCGTAGTACCGGGACTAGGCGGCTCCAGATACGCGTATTTT. Protein: CSVVPGLGGSRYAYF. The chain joins TRBV29-1 to TRBJ2-3; 8 bases fit TRBD2. V lost 6 bases, J lost 14 bases, and 22 bases stayed unmatched. Germline CDR1 reads SQVTM; CDR2 reads ANQGSEA. There are 15 residues in the CDR3.